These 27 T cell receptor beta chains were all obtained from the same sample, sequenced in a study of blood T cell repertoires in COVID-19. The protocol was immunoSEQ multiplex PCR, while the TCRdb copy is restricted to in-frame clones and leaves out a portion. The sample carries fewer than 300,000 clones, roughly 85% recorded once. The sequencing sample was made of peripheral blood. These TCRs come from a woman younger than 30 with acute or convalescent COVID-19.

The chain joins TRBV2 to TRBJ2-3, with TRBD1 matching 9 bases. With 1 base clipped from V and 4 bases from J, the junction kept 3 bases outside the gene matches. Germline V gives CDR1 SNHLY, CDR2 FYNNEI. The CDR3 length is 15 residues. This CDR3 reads CASSEGQGEADTQYF. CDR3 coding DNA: TGTGCCAGCAGTGAAGGACAGGGGGAGGCAGATACGCAGTATTTT.

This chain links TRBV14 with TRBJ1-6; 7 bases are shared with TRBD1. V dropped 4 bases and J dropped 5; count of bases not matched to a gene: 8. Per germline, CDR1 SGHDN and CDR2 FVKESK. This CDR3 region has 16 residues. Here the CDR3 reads CASSLLGGTDNSPLHF. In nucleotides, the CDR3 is TGTGCCAGCAGCCTGTTAGGGGGGACAGATAATTCACCCCTCCACTTT.

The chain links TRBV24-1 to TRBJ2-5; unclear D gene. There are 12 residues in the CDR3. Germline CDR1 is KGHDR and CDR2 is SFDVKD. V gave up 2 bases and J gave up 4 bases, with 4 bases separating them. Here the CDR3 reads CATSDWRETQYF. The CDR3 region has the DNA TGTGCCACCAGTGATTGGAGAGAGACCCAGTACTTC.

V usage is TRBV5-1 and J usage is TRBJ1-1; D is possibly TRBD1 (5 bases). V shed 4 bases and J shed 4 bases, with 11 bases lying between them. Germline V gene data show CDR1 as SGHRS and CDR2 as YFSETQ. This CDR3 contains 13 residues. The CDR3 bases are TGCGCCAGCAGCGGGTCAGGGTTCACTGAAGCTTTCTTT. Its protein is CASSGSGFTEAFF.

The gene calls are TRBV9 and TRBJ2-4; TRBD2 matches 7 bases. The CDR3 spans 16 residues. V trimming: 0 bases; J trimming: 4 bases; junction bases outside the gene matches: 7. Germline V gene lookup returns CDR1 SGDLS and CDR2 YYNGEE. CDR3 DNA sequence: TGTGCCAGCAGCGTAGGCGGAGCGGGACTAAAAAACATTCAGTACTTC. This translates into CASSVGGAGLKNIQYF. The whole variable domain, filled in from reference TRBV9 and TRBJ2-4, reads DSGVTQTPKHLITATGQRVTLRCSPRSGDLSVYWYQQSLDQGLQFLIQYYNGEERAKGNILERFSAQQFPDLHSELNLSSLELGDSALYFCASSVGGAGLKNIQYFGAGTRLSVL.

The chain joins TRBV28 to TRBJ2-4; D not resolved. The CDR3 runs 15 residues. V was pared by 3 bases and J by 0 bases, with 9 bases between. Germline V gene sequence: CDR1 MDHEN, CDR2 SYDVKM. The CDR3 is CASSFFRLAKNIQYF. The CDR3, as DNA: TGTGCCAGCAGTTTTTTCAGGTTAGCCAAAAACATTCAGTACTTC.

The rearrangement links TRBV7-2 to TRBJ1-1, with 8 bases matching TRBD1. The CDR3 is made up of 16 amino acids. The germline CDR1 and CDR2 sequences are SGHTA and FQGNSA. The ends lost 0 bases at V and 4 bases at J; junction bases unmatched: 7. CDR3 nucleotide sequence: TGTGCCAGCAGCTTAGCCCACAGGGGGGCGGGCACTGAAGCTTTCTTT. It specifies CASSLAHRGAGTEAFF.

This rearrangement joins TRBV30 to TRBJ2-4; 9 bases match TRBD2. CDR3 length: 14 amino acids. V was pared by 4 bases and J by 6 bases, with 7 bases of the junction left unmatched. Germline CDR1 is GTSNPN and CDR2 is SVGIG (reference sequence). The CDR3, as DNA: TGTGCCTGGACCCCGGGACTAGCTGGAAACATTCAGTACTTC. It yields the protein CAWTPGLAGNIQYF.

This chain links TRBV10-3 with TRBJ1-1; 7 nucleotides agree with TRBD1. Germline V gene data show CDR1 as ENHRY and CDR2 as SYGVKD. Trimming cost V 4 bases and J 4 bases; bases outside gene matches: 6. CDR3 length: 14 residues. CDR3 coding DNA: TGTGCCATCAGTGGAGGGGGCGTCGGCACTGAAGCTTTCTTT. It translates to CAISGGGVGTEAFF.

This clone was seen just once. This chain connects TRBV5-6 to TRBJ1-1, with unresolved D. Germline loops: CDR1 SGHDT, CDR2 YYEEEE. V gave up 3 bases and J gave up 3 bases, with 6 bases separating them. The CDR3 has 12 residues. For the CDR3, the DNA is TGTGCCAGCAGCTCCGGGGACACTGAAGCTTTCTTT. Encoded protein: CASSSGDTEAFF.

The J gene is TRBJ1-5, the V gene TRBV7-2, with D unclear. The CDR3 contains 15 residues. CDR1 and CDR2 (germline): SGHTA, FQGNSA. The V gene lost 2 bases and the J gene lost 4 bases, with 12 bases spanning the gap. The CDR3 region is CASSLFAQRNQPQHF. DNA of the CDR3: TGTGCCAGCAGCTTATTCGCGCAGCGGAATCAGCCCCAGCATTTT.

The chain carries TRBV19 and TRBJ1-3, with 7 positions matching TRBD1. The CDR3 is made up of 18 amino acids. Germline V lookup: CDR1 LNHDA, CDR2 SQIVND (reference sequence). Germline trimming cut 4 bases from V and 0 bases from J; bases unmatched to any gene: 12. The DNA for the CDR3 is TGTGCCAGTAGTACCCCGGACAGGCCGGCCCTCTCTGGAAACACCATATATTTT. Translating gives CASSTPDRPALSGNTIYF.

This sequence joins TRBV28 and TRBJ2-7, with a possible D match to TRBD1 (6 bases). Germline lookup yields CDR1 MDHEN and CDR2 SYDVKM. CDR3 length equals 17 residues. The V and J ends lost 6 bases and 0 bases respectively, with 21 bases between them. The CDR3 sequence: CASRGASAADDSYEQYF. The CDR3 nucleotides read TGTGCCAGCAGGGGGGCGAGCGCAGCGGACGACTCCTACGAGCAGTACTTC.

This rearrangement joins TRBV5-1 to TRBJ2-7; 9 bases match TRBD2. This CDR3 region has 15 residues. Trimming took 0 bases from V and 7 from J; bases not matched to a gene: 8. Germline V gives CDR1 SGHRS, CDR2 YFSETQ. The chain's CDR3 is CASSLVASGTGEQYF. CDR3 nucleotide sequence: TGCGCCAGCAGCTTGGTAGCTAGCGGGACGGGTGAGCAGTACTTC.

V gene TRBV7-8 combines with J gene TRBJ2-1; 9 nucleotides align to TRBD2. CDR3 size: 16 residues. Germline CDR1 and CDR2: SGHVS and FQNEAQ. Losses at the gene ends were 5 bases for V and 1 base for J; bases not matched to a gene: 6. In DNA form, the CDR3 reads TGTGCCAGCAGCATCCATAGCGGGAGTTCCTACAATGAGCAGTTCTTC. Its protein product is CASSIHSGSSYNEQFF. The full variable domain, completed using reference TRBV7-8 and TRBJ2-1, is GAGVSQSPRYKVAKRGQDVALRCDPISGHVSLFWYQQALGQGPEFLTYFQNEAQLDKSGLPSDRFFAERPEGSVSTLKIQRTQQEDSAVYLCASSIHSGSSYNEQFFGPGTRLTVL.

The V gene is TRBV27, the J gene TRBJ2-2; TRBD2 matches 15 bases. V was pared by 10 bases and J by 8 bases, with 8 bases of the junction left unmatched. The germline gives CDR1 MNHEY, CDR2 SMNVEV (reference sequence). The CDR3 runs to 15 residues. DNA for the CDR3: TGTGCCACCTCCCGGACTAGCGGGAGGGAAGGGGAGCTGTTTTTT. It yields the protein CATSRTSGREGELFF.

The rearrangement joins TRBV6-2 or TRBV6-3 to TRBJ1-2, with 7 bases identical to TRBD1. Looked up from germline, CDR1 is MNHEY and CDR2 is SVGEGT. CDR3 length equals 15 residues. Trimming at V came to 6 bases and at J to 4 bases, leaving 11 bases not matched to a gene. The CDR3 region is CASSNGTEYGYGYTF. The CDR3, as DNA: TGTGCCAGCAGCAACGGGACAGAGTACGGCTATGGCTACACCTTC.

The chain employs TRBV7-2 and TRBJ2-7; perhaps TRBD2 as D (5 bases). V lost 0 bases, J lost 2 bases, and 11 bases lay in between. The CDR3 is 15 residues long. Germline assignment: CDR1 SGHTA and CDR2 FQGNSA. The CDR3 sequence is CASSLARATPYEQYF. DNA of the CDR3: TGTGCCAGCAGCTTAGCGAGGGCCACCCCCTACGAGCAGTACTTC.

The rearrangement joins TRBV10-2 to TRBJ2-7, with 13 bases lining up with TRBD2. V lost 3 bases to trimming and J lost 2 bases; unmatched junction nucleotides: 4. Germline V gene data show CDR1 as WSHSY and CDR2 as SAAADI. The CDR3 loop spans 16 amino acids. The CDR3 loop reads CASSDPGTSGTYEQYF. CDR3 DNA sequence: TGCGCCAGCAGTGACCCCGGGACTAGCGGGACCTACGAGCAGTACTTC.

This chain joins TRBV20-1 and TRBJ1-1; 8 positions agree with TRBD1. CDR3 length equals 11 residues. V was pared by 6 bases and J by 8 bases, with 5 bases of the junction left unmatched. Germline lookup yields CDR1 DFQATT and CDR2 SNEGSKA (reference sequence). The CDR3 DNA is TGCAGTGCCAGCGACAGGGGAGAAGCTTTCTTT. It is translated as CSASDRGEAFF.

Here the CDR3 reads CASSYAGTSTDTQYF. The CDR3 coding sequence is TGTGCCAGCAGTTATGCGGGGACTAGCACAGATACGCAGTATTTT. This chain connects TRBV6-5 to TRBJ2-3, with a tentative D call TRBD2 (6 bases). CDR3 size: 15 residues. Trimming removed 3 bases at V and 0 bases at J, with 10 bases between. Germline values: CDR1 MNHEY, CDR2 SVGAGI.

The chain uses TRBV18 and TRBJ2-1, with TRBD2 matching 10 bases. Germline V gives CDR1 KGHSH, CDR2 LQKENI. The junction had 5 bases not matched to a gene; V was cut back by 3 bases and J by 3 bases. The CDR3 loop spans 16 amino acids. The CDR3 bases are TGTGCCAGCTCACCTTGGACTAGCGGTAACTACAATGAGCAGTTCTTC. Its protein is CASSPWTSGNYNEQFF.

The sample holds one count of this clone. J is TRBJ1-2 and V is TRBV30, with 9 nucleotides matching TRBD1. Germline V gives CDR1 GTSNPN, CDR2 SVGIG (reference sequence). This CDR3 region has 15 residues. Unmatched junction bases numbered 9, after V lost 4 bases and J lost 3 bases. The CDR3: CAWTTGTGSDYGYTF. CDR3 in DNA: TGTGCCTGGACTACCGGGACAGGGTCCGACTATGGCTACACCTTC.

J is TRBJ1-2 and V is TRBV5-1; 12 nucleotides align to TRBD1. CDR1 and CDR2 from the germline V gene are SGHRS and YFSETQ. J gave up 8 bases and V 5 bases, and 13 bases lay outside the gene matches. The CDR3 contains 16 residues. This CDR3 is CASSTEPGQGAWGYTF. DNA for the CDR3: TGCGCCAGCAGTACAGAACCGGGACAGGGGGCATGGGGCTACACCTTC. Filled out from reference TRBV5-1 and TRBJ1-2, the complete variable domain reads KAGVTQTPRYLIKTRGQQVTLSCSPISGHRSVSWYQQTPGQGLQFLFEYFSETQRNKGNFPGRFSGRQFSNSRSEMNVSTLELGDSALYLCASSTEPGQGAWGYTFGSGTRLTVV.

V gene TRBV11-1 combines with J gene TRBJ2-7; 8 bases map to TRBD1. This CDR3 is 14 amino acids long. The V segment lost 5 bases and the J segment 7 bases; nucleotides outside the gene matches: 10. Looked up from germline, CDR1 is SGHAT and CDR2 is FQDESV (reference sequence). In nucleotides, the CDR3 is TGTGCCAGCAGCCACGGGACAGGTCTAGGAGAGCAGTACTTC. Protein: CASSHGTGLGEQYF.

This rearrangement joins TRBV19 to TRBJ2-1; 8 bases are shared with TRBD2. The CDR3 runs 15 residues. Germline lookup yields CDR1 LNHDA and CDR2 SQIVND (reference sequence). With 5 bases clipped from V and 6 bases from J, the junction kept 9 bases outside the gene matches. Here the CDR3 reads CASSSGLDSANEQFF. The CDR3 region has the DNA TGTGCCAGTAGTTCGGGACTAGATTCCGCCAATGAGCAGTTCTTC.

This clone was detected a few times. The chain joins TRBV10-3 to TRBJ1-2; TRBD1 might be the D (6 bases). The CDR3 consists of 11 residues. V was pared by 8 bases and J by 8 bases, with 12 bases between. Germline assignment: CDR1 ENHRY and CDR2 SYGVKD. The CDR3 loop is CAIGQNGGYTF. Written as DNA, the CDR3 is TGTGCCATCGGACAGAACGGCGGCTACACCTTC.